This T cell receptor beta chain was found in a study of T-cell reconstitution after alpha-beta-depleted transplantation in children. The CDR3 contains 17 residues. Germline lookup yields CDR1 SGHAT and CDR2 FQNNGV. Trimming took off 6 bases at V and 0 bases at J, with 20 bases between the two ends. Preparing the TCRbeta library involved the use of unique molecular identifiers. A single record per CDR3 protein comes from TCRdb applying MiXCR to the PCR reads. Among roughly 790,000 distinct CDR3 sequences listed, about 15% were seen once. The chain combines TRBV11-2 with TRBJ1-2; D not resolved. Material: PBMCs, mostly from graft donor cells, obtained 360 days after TCRalphabeta/CD19-depleted stem cell transplant. The source of this sequence is a male patient between 10 and 17 years old who had a stem cell transplant for acute lymphoblastic leukemia, so the T cells may come from the graft donor. The CDR3 DNA reads TGTGCCAGCAGTCGCCAAAACCCGATGCTTCCTAACTATGGCTACACCTTC. It codes for CASSRQNPMLPNYGYTF. Together with reference TRBV11-2 and TRBJ1-2, the CDR3 gives the full variable domain: EAGVAQSPRYKIIEKRQSVAFWCNPISGHATLYWYQQILGQGPKLLIQFQNNGVVDDSQLPKDRFSAERLKGVDSTLKIQPAKLEDSAVYLCASSRQNPMLPNYGYTFGSGTRLTVV.